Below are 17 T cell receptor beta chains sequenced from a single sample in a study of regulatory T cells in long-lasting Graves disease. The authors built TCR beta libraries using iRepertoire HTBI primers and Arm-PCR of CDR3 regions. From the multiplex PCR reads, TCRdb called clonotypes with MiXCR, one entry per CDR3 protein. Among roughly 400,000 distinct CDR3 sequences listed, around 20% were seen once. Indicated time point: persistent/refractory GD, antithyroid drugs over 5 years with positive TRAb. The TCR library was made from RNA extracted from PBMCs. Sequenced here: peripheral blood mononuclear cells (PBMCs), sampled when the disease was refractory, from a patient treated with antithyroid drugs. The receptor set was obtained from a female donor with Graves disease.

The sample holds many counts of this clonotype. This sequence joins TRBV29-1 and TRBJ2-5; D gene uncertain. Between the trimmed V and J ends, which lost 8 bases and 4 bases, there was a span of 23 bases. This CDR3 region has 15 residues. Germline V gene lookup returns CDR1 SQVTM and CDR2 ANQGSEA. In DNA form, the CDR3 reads TGCAGCACCGAGAGTGGTACTATGGATGGAGAGACCCAGTACTTC. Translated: CSTESGTMDGETQYF.

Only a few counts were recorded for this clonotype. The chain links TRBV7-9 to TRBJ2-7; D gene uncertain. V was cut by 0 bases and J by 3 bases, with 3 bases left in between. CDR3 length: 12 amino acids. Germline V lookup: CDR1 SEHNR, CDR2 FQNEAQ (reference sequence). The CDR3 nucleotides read TGTGCCAGCAGCTTAGCTTACTACGAGCAGTACTTC. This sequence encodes CASSLAYYEQYF.

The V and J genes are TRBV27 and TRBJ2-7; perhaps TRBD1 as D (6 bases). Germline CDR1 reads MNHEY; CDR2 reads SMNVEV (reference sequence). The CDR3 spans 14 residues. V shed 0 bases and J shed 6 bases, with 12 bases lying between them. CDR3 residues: CASSLSLRGSEQYF. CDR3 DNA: TGTGCCAGCAGTTTATCCCTCAGGGGCAGCGAGCAGTACTTC.

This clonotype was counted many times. CDR3 protein: CSAGDRKETQYF. The CDR3 DNA follows: TGCAGTGCCGGGGACAGAAAAGAGACCCAGTACTTC. The rearrangement links TRBV20-1 to TRBJ2-5, with TRBD1 matching 7 bases. Trimming took 6 bases from V and 3 from J; bases not matched to a gene: 4. Germline V lookup: CDR1 DFQATT, CDR2 SNEGSKA (reference sequence). The CDR3 length is 12 residues.

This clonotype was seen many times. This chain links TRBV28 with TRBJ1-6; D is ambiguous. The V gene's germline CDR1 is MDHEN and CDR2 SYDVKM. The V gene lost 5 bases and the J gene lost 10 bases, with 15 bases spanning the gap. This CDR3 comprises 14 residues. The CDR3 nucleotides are TGTGCCAGCAGTCGGATTGACGCTGCATCACCCCTCCACTTT. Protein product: CASSRIDAASPLHF. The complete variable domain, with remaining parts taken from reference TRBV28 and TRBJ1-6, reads DVKVTQSSRYLVKRTGEKVFLECVQDMDHENMFWYRQDPGLGLRLIYFSYDVKMKEKGDIPEGYSVSREKKERFSLILESASTNQTSMYLCASSRIDAASPLHFGNGTRLTVT.

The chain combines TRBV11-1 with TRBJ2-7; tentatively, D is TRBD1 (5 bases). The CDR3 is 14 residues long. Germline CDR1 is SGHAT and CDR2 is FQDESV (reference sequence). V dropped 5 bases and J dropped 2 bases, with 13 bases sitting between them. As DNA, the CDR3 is TGTGCCAGCAGCCCCGCGGCAGGGCCCTACGAGCAGTACTTC. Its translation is CASSPAAGPYEQYF.

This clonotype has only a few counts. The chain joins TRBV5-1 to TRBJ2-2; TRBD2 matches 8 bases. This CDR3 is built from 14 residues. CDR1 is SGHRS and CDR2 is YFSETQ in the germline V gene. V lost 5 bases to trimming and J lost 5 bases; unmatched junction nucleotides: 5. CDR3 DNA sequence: TGCGCCAGCAGACTAGCGGCGGCAACCGGGGAGCTGTTTTTT. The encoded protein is CASRLAAATGELFF.

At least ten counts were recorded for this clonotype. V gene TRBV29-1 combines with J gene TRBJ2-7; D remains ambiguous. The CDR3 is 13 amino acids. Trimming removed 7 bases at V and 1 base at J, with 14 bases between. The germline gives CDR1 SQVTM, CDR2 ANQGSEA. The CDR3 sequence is CSATWTASYEQYF. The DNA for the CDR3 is TGCAGCGCGACCTGGACGGCTTCCTACGAGCAGTACTTC.

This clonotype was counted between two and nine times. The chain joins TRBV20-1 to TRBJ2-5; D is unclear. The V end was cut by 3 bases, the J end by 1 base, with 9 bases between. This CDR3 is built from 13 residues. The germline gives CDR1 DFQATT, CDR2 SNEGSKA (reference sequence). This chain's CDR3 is CSARRLPQETQYF. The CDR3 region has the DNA TGCAGTGCTAGGCGGCTGCCCCAAGAGACCCAGTACTTC.

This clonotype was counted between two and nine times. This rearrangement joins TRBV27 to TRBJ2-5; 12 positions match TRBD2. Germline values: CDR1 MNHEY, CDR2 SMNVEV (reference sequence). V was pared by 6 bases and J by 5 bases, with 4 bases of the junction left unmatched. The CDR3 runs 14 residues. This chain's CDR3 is CASRRLAGAETQYF. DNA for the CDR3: TGTGCCAGCAGAAGACTAGCGGGAGCGGAGACCCAGTACTTC.

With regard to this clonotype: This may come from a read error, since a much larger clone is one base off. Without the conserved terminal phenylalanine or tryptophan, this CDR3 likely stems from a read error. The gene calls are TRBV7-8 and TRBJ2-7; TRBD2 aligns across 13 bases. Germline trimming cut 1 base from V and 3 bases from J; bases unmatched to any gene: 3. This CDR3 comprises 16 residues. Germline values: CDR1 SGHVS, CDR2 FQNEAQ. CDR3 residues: CASSLGTSGGGYEQYL. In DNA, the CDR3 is TGTGCCAGCAGCTTAGGGACTAGCGGGGGCGGCTACGAGCAGTACCTC.

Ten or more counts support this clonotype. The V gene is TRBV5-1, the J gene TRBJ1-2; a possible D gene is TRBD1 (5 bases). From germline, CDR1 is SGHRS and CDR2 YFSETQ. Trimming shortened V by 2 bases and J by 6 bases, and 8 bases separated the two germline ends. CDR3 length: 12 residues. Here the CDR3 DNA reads TGCGCCAGCAGCTTAACGACAGATGGCTACACCTTC. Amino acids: CASSLTTDGYTF.

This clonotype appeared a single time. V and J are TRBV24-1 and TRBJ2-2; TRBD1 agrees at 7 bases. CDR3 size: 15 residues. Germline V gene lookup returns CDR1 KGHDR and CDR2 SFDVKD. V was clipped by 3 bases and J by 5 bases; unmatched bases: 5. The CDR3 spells CATSDPGQWTGELFF. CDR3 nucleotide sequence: TGTGCCACCAGTGATCCGGGACAGTGGACCGGGGAGCTGTTTTTT.

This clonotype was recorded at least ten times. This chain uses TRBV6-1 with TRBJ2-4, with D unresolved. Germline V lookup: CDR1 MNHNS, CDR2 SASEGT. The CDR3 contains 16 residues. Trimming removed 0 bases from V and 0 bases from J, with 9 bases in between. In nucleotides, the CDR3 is TGTGCCAGCAGTGAAGCTGCAGACCCAGCCAAAAACATTCAGTACTTC. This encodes CASSEAADPAKNIQYF.

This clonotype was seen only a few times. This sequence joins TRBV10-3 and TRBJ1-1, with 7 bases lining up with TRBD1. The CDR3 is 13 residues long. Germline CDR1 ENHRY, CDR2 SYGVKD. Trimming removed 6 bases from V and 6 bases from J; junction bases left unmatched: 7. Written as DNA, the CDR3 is TGTGCCATCAGAGACAGGGAAATGGCTGAAGCTTTCTTT. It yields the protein CAIRDREMAEAFF.

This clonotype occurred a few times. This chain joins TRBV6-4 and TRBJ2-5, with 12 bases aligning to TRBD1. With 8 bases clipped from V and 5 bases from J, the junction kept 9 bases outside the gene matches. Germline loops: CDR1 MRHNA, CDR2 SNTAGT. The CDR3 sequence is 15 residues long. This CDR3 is CASLRGQGASETQYF. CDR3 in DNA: TGTGCCAGCCTAAGGGGACAGGGGGCTTCGGAGACCCAGTACTTC.

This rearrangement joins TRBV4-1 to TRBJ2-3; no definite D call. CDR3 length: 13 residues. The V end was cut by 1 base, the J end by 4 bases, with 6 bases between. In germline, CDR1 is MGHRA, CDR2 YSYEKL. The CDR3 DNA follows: TGCGCCAGCAGCCAAGTGTTAGCAGATACGCAGTATTTT. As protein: CASSQVLADTQYF.